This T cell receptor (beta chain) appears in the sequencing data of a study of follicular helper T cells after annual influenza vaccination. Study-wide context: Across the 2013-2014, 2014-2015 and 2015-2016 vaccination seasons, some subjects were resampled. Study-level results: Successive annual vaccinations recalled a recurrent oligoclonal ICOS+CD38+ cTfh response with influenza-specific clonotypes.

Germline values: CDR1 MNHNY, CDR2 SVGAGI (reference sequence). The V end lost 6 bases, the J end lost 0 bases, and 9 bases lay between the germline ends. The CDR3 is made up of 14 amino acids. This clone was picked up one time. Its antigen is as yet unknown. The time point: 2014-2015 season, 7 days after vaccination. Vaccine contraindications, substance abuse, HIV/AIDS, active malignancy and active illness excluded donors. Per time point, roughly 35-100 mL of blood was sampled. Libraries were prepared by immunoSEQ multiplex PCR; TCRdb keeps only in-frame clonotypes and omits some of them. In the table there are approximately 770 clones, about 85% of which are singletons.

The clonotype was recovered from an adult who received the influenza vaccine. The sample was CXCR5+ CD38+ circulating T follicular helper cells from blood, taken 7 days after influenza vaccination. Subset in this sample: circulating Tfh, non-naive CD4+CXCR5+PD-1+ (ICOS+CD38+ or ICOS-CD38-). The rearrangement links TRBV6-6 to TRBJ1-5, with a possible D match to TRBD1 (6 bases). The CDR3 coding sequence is TGTGCCAGCAGGGACAGCAATAGCAATCAGCCCCAGCATTTT. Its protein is CASRDSNSNQPQHF.